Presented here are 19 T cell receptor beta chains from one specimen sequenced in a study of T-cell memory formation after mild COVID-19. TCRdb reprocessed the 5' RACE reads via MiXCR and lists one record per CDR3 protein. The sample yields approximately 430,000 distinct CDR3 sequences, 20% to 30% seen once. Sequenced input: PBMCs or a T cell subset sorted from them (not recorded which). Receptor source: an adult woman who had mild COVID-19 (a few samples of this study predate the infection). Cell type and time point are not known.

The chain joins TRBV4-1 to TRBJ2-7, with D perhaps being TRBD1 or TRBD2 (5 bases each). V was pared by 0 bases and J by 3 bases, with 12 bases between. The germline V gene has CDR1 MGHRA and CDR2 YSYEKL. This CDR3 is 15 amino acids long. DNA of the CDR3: TGCGCCAGCAGCCAAGACTCGGGGCTGCGCTACGAGCAGTACTTC. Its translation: CASSQDSGLRYEQYF.

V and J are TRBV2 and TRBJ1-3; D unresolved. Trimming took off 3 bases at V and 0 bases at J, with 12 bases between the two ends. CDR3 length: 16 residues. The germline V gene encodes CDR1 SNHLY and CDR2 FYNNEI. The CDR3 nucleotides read TGTGCCAGCAGTGATGAGGCGGAGAGCTCTGGAAACACCATATATTTT. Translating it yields CASSDEAESSGNTIYF. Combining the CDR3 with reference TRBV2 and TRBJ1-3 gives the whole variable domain EPEVTQTPSHQVTQMGQEVILRCVPISNHLYFYWYRQILGQKVEFLVSFYNNEISEKSEIFDDQFSVERPDGSNFTLKIRSTKLEDSAMYFCASSDEAESSGNTIYFGEGSWLTVV.

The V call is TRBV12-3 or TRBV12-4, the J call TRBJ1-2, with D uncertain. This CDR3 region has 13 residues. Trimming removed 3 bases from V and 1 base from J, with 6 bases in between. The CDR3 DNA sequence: TGTGCCAGCAGTTTCTCGGATAACTATGGCTACACCTTC. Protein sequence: CASSFSDNYGYTF.

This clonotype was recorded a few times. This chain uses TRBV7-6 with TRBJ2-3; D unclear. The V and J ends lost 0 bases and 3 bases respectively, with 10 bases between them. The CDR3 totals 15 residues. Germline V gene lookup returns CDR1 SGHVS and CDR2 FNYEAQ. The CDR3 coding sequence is TGTGCCAGCAGCTTAGCCGGCGTAGTTACAGATACGCAGTATTTT. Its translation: CASSLAGVVTDTQYF.

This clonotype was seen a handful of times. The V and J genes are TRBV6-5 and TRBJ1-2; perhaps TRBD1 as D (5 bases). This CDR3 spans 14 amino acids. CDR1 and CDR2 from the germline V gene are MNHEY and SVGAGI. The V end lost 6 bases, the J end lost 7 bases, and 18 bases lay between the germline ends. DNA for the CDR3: TGTGCCAGCAGCTATCGGGGTGGGGCCGGTGGCTACACCTTC. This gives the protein CASSYRGGAGGYTF.

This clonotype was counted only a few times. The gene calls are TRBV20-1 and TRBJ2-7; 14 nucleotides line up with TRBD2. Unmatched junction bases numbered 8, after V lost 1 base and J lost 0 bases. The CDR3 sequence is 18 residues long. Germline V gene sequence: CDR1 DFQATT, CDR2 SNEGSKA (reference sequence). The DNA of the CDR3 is TGCAGTGCTAGAGGGGGACTAGCGGGGGCCATTAGCTCCTACGAGCAGTACTTC. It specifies CSARGGLAGAISSYEQYF.

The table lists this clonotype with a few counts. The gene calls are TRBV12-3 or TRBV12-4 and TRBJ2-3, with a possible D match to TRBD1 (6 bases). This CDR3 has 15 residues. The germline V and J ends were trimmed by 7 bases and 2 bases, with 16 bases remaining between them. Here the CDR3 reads CASTEGQSFTDTQYF. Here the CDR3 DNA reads TGTGCCAGCACCGAAGGACAGTCCTTCACAGATACGCAGTATTTT.

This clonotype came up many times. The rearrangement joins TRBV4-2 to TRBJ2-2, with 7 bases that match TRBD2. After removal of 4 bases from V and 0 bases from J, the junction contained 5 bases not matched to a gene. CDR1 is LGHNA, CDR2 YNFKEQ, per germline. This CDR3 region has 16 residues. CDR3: CASSPLGGANTGELFF. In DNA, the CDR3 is TGTGCCAGCAGCCCACTGGGGGGGGCGAACACCGGGGAGCTGTTTTTT.

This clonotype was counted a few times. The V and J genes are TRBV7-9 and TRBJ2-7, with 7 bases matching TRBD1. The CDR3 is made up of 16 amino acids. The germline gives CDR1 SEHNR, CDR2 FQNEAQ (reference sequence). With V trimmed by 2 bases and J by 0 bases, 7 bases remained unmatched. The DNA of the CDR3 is TGTGCCAGCAGCTTAAGCACCGGGACAGCCTCCTACGAGCAGTACTTC. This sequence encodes CASSLSTGTASYEQYF.

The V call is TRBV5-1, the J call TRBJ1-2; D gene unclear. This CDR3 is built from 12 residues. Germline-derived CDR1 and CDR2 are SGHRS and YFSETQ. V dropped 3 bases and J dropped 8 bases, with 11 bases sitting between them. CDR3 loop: CASSSRALGYTF. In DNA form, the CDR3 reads TGCGCCAGCAGCTCGAGGGCGTTGGGCTACACCTTC.

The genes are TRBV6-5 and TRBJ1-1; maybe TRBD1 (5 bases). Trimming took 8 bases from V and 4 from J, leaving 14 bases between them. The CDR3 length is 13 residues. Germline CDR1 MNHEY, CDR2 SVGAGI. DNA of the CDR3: TGTGCCAGCTACAGAGGGGCGCGCACTGAAGCTTTCTTT. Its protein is CASYRGARTEAFF.

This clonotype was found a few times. CDR3 coding DNA: TGCAGTGCTAGGGAGACAGTAAACACCGGGGAGCTGTTTTTT. The encoded protein is CSARETVNTGELFF. J is TRBJ2-2 and V is TRBV20-1; D possibly corresponds to TRBD1 (5 bases). The CDR3 consists of 14 residues. Trimming cost V 3 bases and J 2 bases, with 10 bases left between them. Germline V gives CDR1 DFQATT, CDR2 SNEGSKA (reference sequence).

The CDR3 sequence is CASSVTGEHTEAFF. In DNA form, the CDR3 reads TGTGCCAGCAGCGTGACAGGGGAACACACTGAAGCTTTCTTT. V gene TRBV9 combines with J gene TRBJ1-1; 8 positions agree with TRBD1. Germline loops: CDR1 SGDLS, CDR2 YYNGEE. CDR3 length equals 14 residues. The trim removed 2 bases at V and 3 bases at J, leaving 3 bases unmatched.

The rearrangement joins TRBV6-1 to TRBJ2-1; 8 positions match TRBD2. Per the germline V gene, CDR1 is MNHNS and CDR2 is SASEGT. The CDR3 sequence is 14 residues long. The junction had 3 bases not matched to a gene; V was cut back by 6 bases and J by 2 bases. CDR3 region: CASRGRGAYNEQFF. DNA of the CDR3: TGTGCCAGCAGGGGGCGGGGGGCCTACAATGAGCAGTTCTTC.

The DNA of the CDR3 is TGCAGTGCTACAAGGCAAATAGCGGGTAGCTCCTACAATGAGCAGTTCTTC. Its translation is CSATRQIAGSSYNEQFF. The V gene is TRBV20-1, the J gene TRBJ2-1; TRBD2 aligns across 7 bases. Losses at the gene ends were 4 bases for V and 0 bases for J; bases not matched to a gene: 12. Germline-derived CDR1 and CDR2 are DFQATT and SNEGSKA (reference sequence). This CDR3 has 17 residues.

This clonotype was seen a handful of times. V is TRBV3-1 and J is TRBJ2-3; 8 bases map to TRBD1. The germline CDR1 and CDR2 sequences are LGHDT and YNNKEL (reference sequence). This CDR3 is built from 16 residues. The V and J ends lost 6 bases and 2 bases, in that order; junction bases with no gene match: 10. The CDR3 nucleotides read TGTGCCAGCAGACTCACCGGGACAGGCGACACAGATACGCAGTATTTT. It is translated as CASRLTGTGDTDTQYF.

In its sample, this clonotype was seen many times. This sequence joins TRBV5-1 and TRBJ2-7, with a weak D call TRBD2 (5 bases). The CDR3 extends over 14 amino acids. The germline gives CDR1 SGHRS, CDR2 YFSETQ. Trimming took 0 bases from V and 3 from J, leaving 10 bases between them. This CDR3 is CASSLAGGLYEQYF. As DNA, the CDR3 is TGCGCCAGCAGCTTGGCCGGAGGACTCTACGAGCAGTACTTC.

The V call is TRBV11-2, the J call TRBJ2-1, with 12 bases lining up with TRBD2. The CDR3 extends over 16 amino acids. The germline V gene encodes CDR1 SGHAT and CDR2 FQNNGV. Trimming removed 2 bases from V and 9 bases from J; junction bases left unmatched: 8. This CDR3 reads CASSLLRLTSGSEQFF. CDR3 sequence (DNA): TGTGCCAGCAGCTTATTGCGGTTGACTAGCGGGAGTGAGCAGTTCTTC.

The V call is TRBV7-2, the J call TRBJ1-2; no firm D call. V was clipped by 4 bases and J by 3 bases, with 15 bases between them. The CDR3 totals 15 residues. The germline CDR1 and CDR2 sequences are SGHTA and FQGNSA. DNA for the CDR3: TGTGCCAGCAGCTCGACCCTCACAAGGGACTATGGCTACACCTTC. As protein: CASSSTLTRDYGYTF.